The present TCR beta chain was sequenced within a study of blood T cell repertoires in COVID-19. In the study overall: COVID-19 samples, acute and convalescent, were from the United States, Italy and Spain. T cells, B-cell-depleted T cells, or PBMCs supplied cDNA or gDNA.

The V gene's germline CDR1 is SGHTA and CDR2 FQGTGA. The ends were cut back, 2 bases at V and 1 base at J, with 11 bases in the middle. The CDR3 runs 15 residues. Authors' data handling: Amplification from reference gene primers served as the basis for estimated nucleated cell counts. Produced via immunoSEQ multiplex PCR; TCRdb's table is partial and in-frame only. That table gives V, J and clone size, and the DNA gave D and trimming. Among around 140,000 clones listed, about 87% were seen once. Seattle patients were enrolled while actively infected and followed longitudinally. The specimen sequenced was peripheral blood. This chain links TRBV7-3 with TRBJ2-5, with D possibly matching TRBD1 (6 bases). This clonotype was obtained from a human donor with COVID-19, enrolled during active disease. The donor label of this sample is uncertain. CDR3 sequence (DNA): TGTGCCAGCAGCTTAGTAGGGGGATCCCAAGAGACCCAGTACTTC. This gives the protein CASSLVGGSQETQYF.